This T cell receptor beta chain was found in a study of T cells in Graves' hyperthyroidism and ophthalmopathy. This clonotype was counted ten times or more. Its antigen is not identified. Uncontrolled infection, other autoimmune disease, pregnancy or lactation excluded patients. PBMCs were sourced from roughly 9.7 ml fresh peripheral blood. Germline V gives CDR1 SGHKS, CDR2 YYEKEE (reference sequence). Trimming took 0 bases from V and 6 from J, leaving 18 bases between them. CDR3 size: 16 residues. The source material, RNA transcripts, was used to amplify TCR beta CDR3 regions. HTBI primers were employed in a first-round RT-PCR of the TCR CDR3. TCRdb processed the multiplex PCR reads anew with MiXCR; each CDR3 protein has one entry. The sample lists 500,000 to 550,000 distinct CDR3 sequences, less than 25% occurring once. Findings and caveats of the study: Most clonotypes that expanded in the thyroid above 0.001 also showed up in blood.

Material for sequencing was blood. This rearrangement joins TRBV5-5 to TRBJ1-2; tentatively, D is TRBD1 (5 bases). This receptor was obtained from a man between 18 and 35 years old with Graves' hyperthyroidism. The CDR3 DNA sequence: TGTGCCAGCAGCTTGGGTGGGGCGCCTCGTTTAAATGGCTACACCTTC. Residues: CASSLGGAPRLNGYTF. The full variable domain, with the rest looked up from reference TRBV5-5 and TRBJ1-2, is DAGVTQSPTHLIKTRGQQVTLRCSPISGHKSVSWYQQVLGQGPQFIFQYYEKEERGRGNFPDRFSARQFPNYSSELNVNALLLGDSALYLCASSLGGAPRLNGYTFGSGTRLTVV.